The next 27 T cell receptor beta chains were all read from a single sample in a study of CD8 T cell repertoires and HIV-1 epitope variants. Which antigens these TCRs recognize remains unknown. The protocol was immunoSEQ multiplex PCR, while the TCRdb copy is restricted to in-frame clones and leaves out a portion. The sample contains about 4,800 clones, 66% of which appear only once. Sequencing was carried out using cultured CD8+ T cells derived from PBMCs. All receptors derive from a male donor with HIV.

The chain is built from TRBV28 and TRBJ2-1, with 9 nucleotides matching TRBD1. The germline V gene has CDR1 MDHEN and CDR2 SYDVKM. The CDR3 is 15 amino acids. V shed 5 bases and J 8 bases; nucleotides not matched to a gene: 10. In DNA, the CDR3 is TGTGCCAGCAGTGCCACAGGGGGCGACTCATATGAGCAGTTCTTC. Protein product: CASSATGGDSYEQFF.

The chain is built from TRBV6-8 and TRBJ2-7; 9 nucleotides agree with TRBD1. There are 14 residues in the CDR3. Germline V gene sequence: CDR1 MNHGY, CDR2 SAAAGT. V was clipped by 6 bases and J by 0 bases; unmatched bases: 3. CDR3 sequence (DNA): TGTGCCAGCAGACAGGGGGCTTCCTCCTACGAGCAGTACTTC. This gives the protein CASRQGASSYEQYF.

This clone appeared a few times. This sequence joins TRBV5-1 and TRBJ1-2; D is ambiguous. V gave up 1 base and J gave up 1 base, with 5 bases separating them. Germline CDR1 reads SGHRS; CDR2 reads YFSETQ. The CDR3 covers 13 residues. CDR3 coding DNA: TGCGCCAGCAGCTTGAGGGTTAACTATGGCTACACCTTC. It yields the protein CASSLRVNYGYTF.

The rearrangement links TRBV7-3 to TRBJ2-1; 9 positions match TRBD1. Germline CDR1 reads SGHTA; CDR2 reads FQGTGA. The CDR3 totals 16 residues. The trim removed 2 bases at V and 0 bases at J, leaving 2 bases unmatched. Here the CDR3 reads CASSLAGQGSYNEQFF. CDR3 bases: TGTGCCAGCAGCTTAGCGGGACAGGGCTCCTACAATGAGCAGTTCTTC.

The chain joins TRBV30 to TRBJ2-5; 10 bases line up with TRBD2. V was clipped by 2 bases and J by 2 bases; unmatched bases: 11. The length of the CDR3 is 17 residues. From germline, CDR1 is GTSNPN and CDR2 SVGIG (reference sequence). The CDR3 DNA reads TGTGCCTGGAGTACCGCTCTAGCGGGGGTACCTCAAGAGACCCAGTACTTC. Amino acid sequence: CAWSTALAGVPQETQYF.

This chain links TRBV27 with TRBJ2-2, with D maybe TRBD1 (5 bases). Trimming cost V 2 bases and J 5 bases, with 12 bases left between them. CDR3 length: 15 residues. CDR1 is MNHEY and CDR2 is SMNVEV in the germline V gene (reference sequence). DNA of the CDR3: TGTGCCAGCAGTTTAGAGGCCCCAGGGACCGGGGAGCTGTTTTTT. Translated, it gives CASSLEAPGTGELFF.

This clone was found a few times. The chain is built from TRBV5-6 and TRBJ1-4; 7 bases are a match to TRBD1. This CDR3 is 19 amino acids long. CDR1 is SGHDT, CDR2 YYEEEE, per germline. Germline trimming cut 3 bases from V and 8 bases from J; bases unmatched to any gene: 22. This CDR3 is CASSSRDPERDSGWEKLFF. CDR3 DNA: TGTGCCAGCAGCTCCCGGGACCCGGAACGGGACAGCGGGTGGGAAAAACTGTTTTTT.

CDR3 in DNA: TGTGCCAGCAGTTTGGACAGGGGAGACACTGAAGCTTTCTTT. Encoded protein: CASSLDRGDTEAFF. This sequence joins TRBV6-6 and TRBJ1-1; TRBD1 matches 9 bases. Germline values: CDR1 MNHNY, CDR2 SVGAGI (reference sequence). V trimming: 4 bases; J trimming: 3 bases; junction bases outside the gene matches: 3. The CDR3 has 14 residues.

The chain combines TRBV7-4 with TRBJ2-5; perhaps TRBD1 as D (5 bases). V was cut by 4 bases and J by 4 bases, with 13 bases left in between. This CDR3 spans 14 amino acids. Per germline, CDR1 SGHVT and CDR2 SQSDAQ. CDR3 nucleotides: TGTGCCAGCAGCTCGACCCAGGGTTTAGAGACCCAGTACTTC. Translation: CASSSTQGLETQYF.

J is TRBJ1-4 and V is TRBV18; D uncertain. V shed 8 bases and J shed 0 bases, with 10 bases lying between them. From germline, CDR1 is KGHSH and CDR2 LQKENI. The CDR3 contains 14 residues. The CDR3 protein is CASHEETTNEKLFF. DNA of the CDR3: TGTGCCAGCCACGAAGAGACAACTAATGAAAAACTGTTTTTT.

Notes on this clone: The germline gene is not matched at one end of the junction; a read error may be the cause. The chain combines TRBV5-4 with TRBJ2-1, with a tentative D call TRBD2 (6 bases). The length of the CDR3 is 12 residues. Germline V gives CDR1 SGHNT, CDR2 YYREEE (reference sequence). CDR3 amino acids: CASSFLEGHVVF. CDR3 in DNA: TGTGCCAGCAGCTTTTTGGAGGGGCATGTGGTCTTC. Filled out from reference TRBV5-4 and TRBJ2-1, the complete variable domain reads ETGVTQSPTHLIKTRGQQVTLRCSSQSGHNTVSWYQQALGQGPQFIFQYYREEENGRGNFPPRFSGLQFPNYSSELNVNALELDDSALYLCASSFLEGHVVFGPGTRLTVL.

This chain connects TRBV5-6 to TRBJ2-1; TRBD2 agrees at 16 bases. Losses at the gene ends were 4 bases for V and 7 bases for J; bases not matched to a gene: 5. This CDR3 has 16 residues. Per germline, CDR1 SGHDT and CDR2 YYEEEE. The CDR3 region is CASSLGLAGGPNEQFF. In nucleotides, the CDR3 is TGTGCCAGCAGCCTGGGACTAGCGGGGGGGCCTAATGAGCAGTTCTTC.

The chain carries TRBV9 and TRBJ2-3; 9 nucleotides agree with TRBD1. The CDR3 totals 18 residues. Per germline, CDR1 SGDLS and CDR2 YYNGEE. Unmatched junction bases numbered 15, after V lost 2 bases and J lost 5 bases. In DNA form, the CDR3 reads TGTGCCAGCAGCGTTTCAGCCGGGACAGGGACCGAAAGAGATACGCAGTATTTT. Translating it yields CASSVSAGTGTERDTQYF.

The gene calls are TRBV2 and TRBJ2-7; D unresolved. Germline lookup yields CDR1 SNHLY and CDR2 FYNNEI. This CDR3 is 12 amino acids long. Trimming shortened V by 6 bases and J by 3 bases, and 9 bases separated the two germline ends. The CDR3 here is CASRAINYEQYF. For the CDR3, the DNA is TGTGCCAGCAGAGCCATAAACTACGAGCAGTACTTC.

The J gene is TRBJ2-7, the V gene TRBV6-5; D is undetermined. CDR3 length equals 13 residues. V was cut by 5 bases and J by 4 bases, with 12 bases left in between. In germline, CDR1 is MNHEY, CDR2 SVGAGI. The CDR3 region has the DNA TGTGCCAGCAGTGACGGGCCAGATTACGAGCAGTACTTC. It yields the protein CASSDGPDYEQYF.

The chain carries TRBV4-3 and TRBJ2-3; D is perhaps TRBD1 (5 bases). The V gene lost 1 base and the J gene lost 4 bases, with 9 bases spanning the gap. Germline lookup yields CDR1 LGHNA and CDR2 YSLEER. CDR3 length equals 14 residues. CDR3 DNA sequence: TGCGCCAGCAGCCAAGGGTTAGGGGCAGATACGCAGTATTTT. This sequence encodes CASSQGLGADTQYF.

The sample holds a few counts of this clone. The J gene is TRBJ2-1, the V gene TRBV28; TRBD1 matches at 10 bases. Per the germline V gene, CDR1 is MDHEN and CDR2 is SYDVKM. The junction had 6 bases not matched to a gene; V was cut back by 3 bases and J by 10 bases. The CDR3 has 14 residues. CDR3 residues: CASSLTGGEYEQFF. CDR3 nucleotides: TGTGCCAGCAGTTTGACAGGGGGCGAATACGAGCAGTTCTTC.

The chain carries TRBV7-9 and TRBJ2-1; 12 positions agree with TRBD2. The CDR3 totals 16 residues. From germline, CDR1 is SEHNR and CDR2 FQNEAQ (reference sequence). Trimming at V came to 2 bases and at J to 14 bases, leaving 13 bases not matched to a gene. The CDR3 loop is CASSLFGLAGPPEEFF. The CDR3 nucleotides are TGTGCCAGCAGCTTATTCGGACTAGCGGGGCCCCCGGAGGAGTTCTTC.

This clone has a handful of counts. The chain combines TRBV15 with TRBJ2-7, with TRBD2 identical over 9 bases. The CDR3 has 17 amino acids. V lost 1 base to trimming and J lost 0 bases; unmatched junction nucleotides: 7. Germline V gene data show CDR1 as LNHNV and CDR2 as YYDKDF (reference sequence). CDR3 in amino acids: CATSRATLAGDSYEQYF. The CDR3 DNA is TGTGCCACCAGCAGAGCAACCTTAGCGGGGGACTCCTACGAGCAGTACTTC.

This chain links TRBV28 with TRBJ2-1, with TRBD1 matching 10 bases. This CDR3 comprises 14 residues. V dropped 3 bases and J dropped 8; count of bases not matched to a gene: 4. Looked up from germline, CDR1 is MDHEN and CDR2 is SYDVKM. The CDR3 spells CASSLGQGLDEQFF. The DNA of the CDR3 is TGTGCCAGCAGTTTGGGACAGGGGTTGGATGAGCAGTTCTTC. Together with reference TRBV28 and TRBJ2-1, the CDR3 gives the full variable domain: DVKVTQSSRYLVKRTGEKVFLECVQDMDHENMFWYRQDPGLGLRLIYFSYDVKMKEKGDIPEGYSVSREKKERFSLILESASTNQTSMYLCASSLGQGLDEQFFGPGTRLTVL.

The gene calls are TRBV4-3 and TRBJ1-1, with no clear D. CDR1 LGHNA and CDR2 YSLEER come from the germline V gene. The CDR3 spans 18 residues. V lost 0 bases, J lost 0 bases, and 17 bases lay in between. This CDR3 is CASSQDPTDQNLNTEAFF. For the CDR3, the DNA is TGCGCCAGCAGCCAAGACCCGACCGATCAAAACCTGAACACTGAAGCTTTCTTT.

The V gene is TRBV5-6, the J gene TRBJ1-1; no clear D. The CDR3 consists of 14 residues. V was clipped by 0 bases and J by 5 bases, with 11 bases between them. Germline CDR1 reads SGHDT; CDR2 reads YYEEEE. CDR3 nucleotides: TGTGCCAGCAGCTTGGTCGAAACTCCTACTGAAGCTTTCTTT. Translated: CASSLVETPTEAFF.

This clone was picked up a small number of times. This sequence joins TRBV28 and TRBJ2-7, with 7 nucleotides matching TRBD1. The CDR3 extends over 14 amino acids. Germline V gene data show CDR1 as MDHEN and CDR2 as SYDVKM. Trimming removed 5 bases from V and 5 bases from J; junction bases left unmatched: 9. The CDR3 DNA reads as TGTGCCAGCAGTCCCCCTGACAGGGCCCACGAGCAGTACTTC. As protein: CASSPPDRAHEQYF.

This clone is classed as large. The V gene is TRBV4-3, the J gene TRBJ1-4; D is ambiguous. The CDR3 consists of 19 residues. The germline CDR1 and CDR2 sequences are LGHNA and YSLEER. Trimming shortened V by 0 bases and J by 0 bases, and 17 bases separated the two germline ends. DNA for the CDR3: TGCGCCAGCAGCCAAGATTCAACGGGGAACATTGCAACTAATGAAAAACTGTTTTTT. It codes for CASSQDSTGNIATNEKLFF.

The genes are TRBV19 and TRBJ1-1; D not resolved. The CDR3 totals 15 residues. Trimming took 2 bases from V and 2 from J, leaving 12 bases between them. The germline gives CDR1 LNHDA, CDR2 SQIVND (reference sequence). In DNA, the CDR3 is TGTGCCAGTAGTATATATTCAGCAGGAAACACTGAAGCTTTCTTT. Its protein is CASSIYSAGNTEAFF.

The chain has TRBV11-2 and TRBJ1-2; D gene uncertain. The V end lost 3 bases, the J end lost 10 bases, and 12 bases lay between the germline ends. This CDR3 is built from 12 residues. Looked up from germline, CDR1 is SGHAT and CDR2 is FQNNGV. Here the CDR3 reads CASSLEEIDYTF. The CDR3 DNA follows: TGTGCCAGCAGCTTGGAAGAGATCGACTACACCTTC.

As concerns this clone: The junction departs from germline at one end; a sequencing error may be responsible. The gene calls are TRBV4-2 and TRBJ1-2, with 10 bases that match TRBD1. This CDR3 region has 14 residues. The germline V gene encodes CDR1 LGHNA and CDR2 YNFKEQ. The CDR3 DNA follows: TGTGCCAGCAGCGATCCCGGGACAGGGGTCCTCGGTGCCTTC. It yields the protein CASSDPGTGVLGAF.